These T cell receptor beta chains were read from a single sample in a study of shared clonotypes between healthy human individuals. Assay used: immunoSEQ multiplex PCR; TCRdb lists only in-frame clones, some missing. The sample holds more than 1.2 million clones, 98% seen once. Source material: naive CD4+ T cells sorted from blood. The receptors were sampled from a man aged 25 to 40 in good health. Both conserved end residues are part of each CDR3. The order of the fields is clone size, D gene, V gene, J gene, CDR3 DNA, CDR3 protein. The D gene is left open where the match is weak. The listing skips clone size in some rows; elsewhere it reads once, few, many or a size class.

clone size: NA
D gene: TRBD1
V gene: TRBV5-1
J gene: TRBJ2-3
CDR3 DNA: TGCGCCAGCAGCCCCTGGGGACAGGGCACAGATACGCAGTATTTT
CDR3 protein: CASSPWGQGTDTQYF

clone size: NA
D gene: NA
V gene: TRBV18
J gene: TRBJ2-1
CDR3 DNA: TGTGCCAGCTCACTTAACAATGAGCAGTTCTTC
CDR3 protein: CASSLNNEQFF

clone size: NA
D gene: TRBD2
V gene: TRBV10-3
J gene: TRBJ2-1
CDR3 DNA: TGTGCCATCAGTGAGTTGAGTAGCGGGAGCCTTCAGTTCTTC
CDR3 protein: CAISELSSGSLQFF

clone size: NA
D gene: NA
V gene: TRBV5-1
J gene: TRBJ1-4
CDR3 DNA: TGCGCCAGCAGCTCGCACTCGGCACGGGATGAAAAACTGTTTTTT
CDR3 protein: CASSSHSARDEKLFF

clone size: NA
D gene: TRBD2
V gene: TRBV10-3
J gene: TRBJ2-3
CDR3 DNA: TGTGCCATCAGCGGGAGGGCATCAGATACGCAGTATTTT
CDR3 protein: CAISGRASDTQYF

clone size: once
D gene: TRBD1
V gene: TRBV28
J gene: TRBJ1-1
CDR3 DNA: TGTGCCAGCAGTTCGGTCGGGACAGTGAACACTGAAGCTTTCTTT
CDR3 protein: CASSSVGTVNTEAFF

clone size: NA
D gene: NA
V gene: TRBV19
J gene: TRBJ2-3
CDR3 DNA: TGTGCCACTAGGGCCGTCAGCACAGATACGCAGTATTTT
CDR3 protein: CATRAVSTDTQYF

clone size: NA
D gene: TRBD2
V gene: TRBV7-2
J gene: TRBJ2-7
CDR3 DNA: TGTGCCAGCAGCTTACGGGTAGCGGGAGAGTACGAGCAGTACTTC
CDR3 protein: CASSLRVAGEYEQYF

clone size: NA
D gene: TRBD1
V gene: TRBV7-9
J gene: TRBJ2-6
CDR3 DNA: TGTGCCAGCAACCCGGGCGGGACAGGGGGCTCTGGGGCCAACGTCCTGACTTTC
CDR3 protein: CASNPGGTGGSGANVLTF

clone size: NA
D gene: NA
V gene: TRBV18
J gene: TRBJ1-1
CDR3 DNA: TGTGCCAGCTCACCACTGTCAGCGAACACTGAAGCTTTCTTT
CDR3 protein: CASSPLSANTEAFF

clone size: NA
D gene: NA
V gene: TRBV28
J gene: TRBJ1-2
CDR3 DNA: TGTGCCAGCAGTCTTTTCGGGGGCTATGGCTACACCTTC
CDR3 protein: CASSLFGGYGYTF

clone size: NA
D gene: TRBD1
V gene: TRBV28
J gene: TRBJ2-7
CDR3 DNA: TGTGCCAGCGAATTGTCGGGACAGGGGGCCTACGAGCAGTACTTC
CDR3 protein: CASELSGQGAYEQYF

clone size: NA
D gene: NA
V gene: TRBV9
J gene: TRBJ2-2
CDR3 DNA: TGTGCCAGCAGCGTAGGTCCTGCGAACACCGGGGAGCTGTTTTTT
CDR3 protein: CASSVGPANTGELFF

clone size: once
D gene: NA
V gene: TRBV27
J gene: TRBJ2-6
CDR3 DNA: TGTGCCAGCAGTTTGAGGACAGTCCCTCCTGACTCTGGGGCCAACGTCCTGACTTTC
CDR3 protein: CASSLRTVPPDSGANVLTF

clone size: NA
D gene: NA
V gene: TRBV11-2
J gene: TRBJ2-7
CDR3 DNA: TGTGCCAGCAGGAGGGGCTCCTACGAGCAGTACTTC
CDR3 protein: CASRRGSYEQYF

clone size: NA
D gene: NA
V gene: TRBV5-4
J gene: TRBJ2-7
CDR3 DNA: TGTGCCAGCAGCCCCGCCGGGGTAGGGGTTATCTACGAGCAGTACTTC
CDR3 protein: CASSPAGVGVIYEQYF